What follows are 5 T cell receptor beta chains derived from one specimen sequenced in a study of cytomegalovirus exposure and HLA in healthy donors. Primers included in the PCR were 60 Vbeta and 13 Jbeta primers. The table came from immunoSEQ multiplex PCR; TCRdb's copy has only in-frame clones and leaves some out. This table lists roughly 200,000 clones. Material for sequencing was PBMCs. These receptors were obtained from a girl aged 2-10 years in good health and CMV-seropositive.

This chain uses TRBV7-2 with TRBJ2-7; 9 positions agree with TRBD1. CDR1 is SGHTA and CDR2 is FQGNSA in the germline V gene. The CDR3 runs to 14 residues. J lost 2 bases, V lost 5 bases, and 4 bases had no gene match. CDR3 DNA: TGTGCCAGCAGCCGGGACAGGGAAACCTACGAGCAGTACTTC. Translating it yields CASSRDRETYEQYF.

The genes are TRBV5-4 and TRBJ2-1; D might be TRBD2 (6 bases). CDR1 SGHNT and CDR2 YYREEE come from the germline V gene (reference sequence). Trimming cost V 6 bases and J 9 bases, with 16 bases left between them. This CDR3 is built from 13 residues. The CDR3 nucleotides read TGTGCCAGCACCTCCCGCGGGGCGAGTGAGCAGTTCTTC. Its protein product is CASTSRGASEQFF. Using reference TRBV5-4 and TRBJ2-1 for the parts outside the CDR3, the full variable domain is ETGVTQSPTHLIKTRGQQVTLRCSSQSGHNTVSWYQQALGQGPQFIFQYYREEENGRGNFPPRFSGLQFPNYSSELNVNALELDDSALYLCASTSRGASEQFFGPGTRLTVL.

CDR3 residues: CASSAGQGVPGELFF. The CDR3 bases are TGTGCCAGTAGTGCGGGACAGGGGGTCCCCGGGGAGCTGTTTTTT. The chain recombines TRBV19 with TRBJ2-2, with TRBD1 matching 11 bases. V lost 5 bases to trimming and J lost 6 bases; unmatched junction nucleotides: 5. Looked up from germline, CDR1 is LNHDA and CDR2 is SQIVND (reference sequence). CDR3 size: 15 residues.

The chain recombines TRBV28 with TRBJ1-1; 10 positions match TRBD1. There are 15 residues in the CDR3. Germline CDR1 is MDHEN and CDR2 is SYDVKM. J gave up 2 bases and V 3 bases, and 3 bases lay outside the gene matches. The CDR3 nucleotides are TGTGCCAGCAGTTTCCGGACAGGGGGTAACACTGAAGCTTTCTTT. Translated: CASSFRTGGNTEAFF.

This chain joins TRBV21-1 and TRBJ2-2; the table calls TRBD1, which could not be checked here. TRBV21-1 is noted as a pseudogene. This CDR3 comprises 13 residues. Here the CDR3 reads CASSDRGTGELFF. CDR3 DNA sequence: TGTGCCAGCAGCGACAGGGGAACCGGGGAGCTGTTTTTT.